A single sample gave rise to the 32 T cell receptor beta chains below, sequenced in a study of shared clonotypes between healthy human individuals. Assay: immunoSEQ multiplex PCR; the TCRdb copy retains only in-frame clones and omits some. The table has 2 million to 2.5 million clones, approximately 94% seen once. The source material was naive CD4+ T cells sorted from blood. Subset of the sample: CD45RA+ positively selected. The receptors were sampled from a man aged 18 to 35 in good health.

The chain uses TRBV5-4 and TRBJ2-7, with D maybe TRBD1 (6 bases). Germline CDR1 reads SGHNT; CDR2 reads YYREEE (reference sequence). The CDR3 is 13 amino acids. Trimming pared 3 bases from V and 6 bases from J, leaving 13 bases between. In DNA form, the CDR3 reads TGTGCCAGCAGCTCTCCCTCAGGGGCCGAGCAGTACTTC. The encoded protein is CASSSPSGAEQYF.

Of note for this clone: This CDR3 is also generated by other DNA sequences in the sample. The V call is TRBV7-8, the J call TRBJ1-5; D is ambiguous. CDR3 length: 13 amino acids. Trimming stripped 1 base from V and 1 base from J, with 2 bases between. Looked up from germline, CDR1 is SGHVS and CDR2 is FQNEAQ. The CDR3: CASSLDSNQPQHF. Here the CDR3 DNA reads TGTGCCAGCAGCTTAGACAGCAATCAGCCCCAGCATTTT.

The J gene is TRBJ2-7, the V gene TRBV5-4, with 12 bases that match TRBD1. After removal of 3 bases from V and 6 bases from J, the junction contained 7 bases not matched to a gene. The CDR3 runs 15 residues. Germline V lookup: CDR1 SGHNT, CDR2 YYREEE (reference sequence). The CDR3 region has the DNA TGTGCCAGCAGCTCAGGGACAGGGGGCAAGGTCGAGCAGTACTTC. Translation: CASSSGTGGKVEQYF.

V and J are TRBV5-1 and TRBJ2-6, with a tentative D call TRBD2 (5 bases). V lost 0 bases and J 0 bases, leaving 16 bases between the germline ends. This CDR3 has 19 residues. Germline CDR1 SGHRS, CDR2 YFSETQ. The CDR3 DNA follows: TGCGCCAGCAGCTTGGACGGACGGACTCTACCCTCTGGGGCCAACGTCCTGACTTTC. This gives the protein CASSLDGRTLPSGANVLTF.

V usage is TRBV6-5 and J usage is TRBJ2-3; D ambiguous. Germline CDR1 MNHEY, CDR2 SVGAGI. This CDR3 is built from 15 residues. V lost 2 bases to trimming and J lost 0 bases, with 9 bases between them. This CDR3 reads CASSYGLTSTDTQYF. In DNA, the CDR3 is TGTGCCAGCAGTTACGGGTTAACTAGCACAGATACGCAGTATTTT.

As for this clone: Other DNA sequences within the sample encode an identical CDR3. This chain uses TRBV28 with TRBJ2-7; TRBD2 aligns across 8 bases. Germline loops: CDR1 MDHEN, CDR2 SYDVKM. After removal of 5 bases from V and 0 bases from J, the junction contained 3 bases not matched to a gene. The CDR3 length is 14 residues. The CDR3 DNA sequence: TGTGCCAGCAGTCTAGCGGGCAGCTCCTACGAGCAGTACTTC. This sequence encodes CASSLAGSSYEQYF.

This sequence joins TRBV4-1 and TRBJ1-4, with D possibly being TRBD1 (6 bases). Germline CDR1 MGHRA, CDR2 YSYEKL. CDR3 length equals 17 residues. Trimming shortened V by 0 bases and J by 2 bases, and 13 bases separated the two germline ends. CDR3 coding DNA: TGCGCCAGCAGCCAAGATAGGGGGTTTGTGACTAATGAAAAACTGTTTTTT. This codes for CASSQDRGFVTNEKLFF.

This chain uses TRBV6-6 with TRBJ1-4, with D unresolved. This CDR3 contains 13 residues. Per the germline V gene, CDR1 is MNHNY and CDR2 is SVGAGI (reference sequence). V was shortened by 7 bases and J by 0 bases, with 6 bases between the two germline ends. CDR3: CASIGATNEKLFF. The CDR3 DNA reads as TGTGCCAGCATAGGTGCAACTAATGAAAAACTGTTTTTT.

Written as DNA, the CDR3 is TGTGCCAGCAGTGCCCGGGACAGGGTCGGTTCACCCCTCCACTTT. Its translation: CASSARDRVGSPLHF. The V gene is TRBV25-1, the J gene TRBJ1-6; 9 bases agree with TRBD1. The V and J ends lost 4 bases and 9 bases, in that order; junction bases with no gene match: 7. Germline CDR1 is MGHDK and CDR2 is SYGVNS. This CDR3 is 15 amino acids long.

The count of this clone is one. V and J are TRBV30 and TRBJ1-1, with TRBD1 matching 10 bases. Germline V gene data show CDR1 as GTSNPN and CDR2 as SVGIG (reference sequence). The CDR3 runs 13 residues. After removal of 7 bases from V and 5 bases from J, the junction contained 7 bases not matched to a gene. This CDR3 reads CALRQGARTEAFF. The CDR3 nucleotides are TGTGCCTTACGACAGGGGGCGCGGACTGAAGCTTTCTTT.

V and J are TRBV7-9 and TRBJ1-2, with 7 nucleotides matching TRBD1. The germline gives CDR1 SEHNR, CDR2 FQNEAQ (reference sequence). This CDR3 has 13 amino acids. The V gene end was trimmed by 3 bases and the J gene end by 11 bases; junction bases not matched to a gene: 9. As DNA, the CDR3 is TGTGCCAGCAGCTTGATGCCTACAGGGGTATACACCTTC. This codes for CASSLMPTGVYTF. The whole variable domain, filled in from reference TRBV7-9 and TRBJ1-2, reads DTGVSQNPRHKITKRGQNVTFRCDPISEHNRLYWYRQTLGQGPEFLTYFQNEAQLEKSRLLSDRFSAERPKGSFSTLEIQRTEQGDSAMYLCASSLMPTGVYTFGSGTRLTVV.

This rearrangement joins TRBV9 to TRBJ1-3; TRBD1 is a possible D gene (5 bases). The V gene's germline CDR1 is SGDLS and CDR2 YYNGEE. The ends were cut back, 4 bases at V and 2 bases at J, with 10 bases in the middle. The length of the CDR3 is 14 residues. In nucleotides, the CDR3 is TGTGCCAGCAGCCCCGAGGGGACTGGAAACACCATATATTTT. The encoded protein is CASSPEGTGNTIYF.

The count of this clone is one. The chain is built from TRBV13 and TRBJ1-1, with D possibly matching TRBD1 (5 bases). The length of the CDR3 is 16 residues. Germline CDR1 PRHDT, CDR2 FYEKMQ (reference sequence). Trimming pared 10 bases from V and 1 base from J, leaving 22 bases between. CDR3 in amino acids: CATSWGKGAPNTEAFF. The CDR3 nucleotides read TGTGCCACCAGTTGGGGGAAAGGGGCCCCGAACACTGAAGCTTTCTTT.

The chain joins TRBV18 to TRBJ2-3, with TRBD2 identical over 10 bases. V shed 6 bases and J 6 bases; nucleotides not matched to a gene: 9. Germline-derived CDR1 and CDR2 are KGHSH and LQKENI. The CDR3 contains 15 residues. The CDR3 region is CASSQTSGLWDTQYF. DNA for the CDR3: TGTGCCAGCTCCCAGACTAGCGGGTTGTGGGATACGCAGTATTTT.

The chain couples TRBV11-2 to TRBJ1-2; D is ambiguous. The CDR3 consists of 15 residues. Between the trimmed V and J ends, which lost 2 bases and 3 bases, there was a span of 13 bases. In germline, CDR1 is SGHAT, CDR2 FQNNGV. As DNA, the CDR3 is TGTGCCAGCAGCTTAAATGGTTACGGTGACTATGGCTACACCTTC. It yields the protein CASSLNGYGDYGYTF.

The chain employs TRBV10-1 and TRBJ2-2; 8 bases match TRBD1. Germline-derived CDR1 and CDR2 are WNHNN and SYGVQD (reference sequence). V lost 3 bases and J lost 14; bases outside the gene matches: 2. The CDR3 totals 11 residues. The CDR3 sequence: CASSEGQGLFF. In DNA, the CDR3 is TGCGCCAGCAGTGAAGGACAGGGTCTGTTTTTT.

The chain recombines TRBV7-9 with TRBJ1-6, with 7 bases that match TRBD1. Germline-derived CDR1 and CDR2 are SEHNR and FQNEAQ (reference sequence). Trimming took 7 bases from V and 0 from J; bases not matched to a gene: 12. CDR3 length equals 18 residues. The DNA of the CDR3 is TGTGCCAGCACCCTGGTGTGGGGACAGAGCTCCTATAATTCACCCCTCCACTTT. Amino acids: CASTLVWGQSSYNSPLHF.

CDR3 region: CASQGGLSGYTF. Written as DNA, the CDR3 is TGTGCCAGTCAGGGGGGATTGAGCGGCTACACCTTC. The chain links TRBV9 to TRBJ1-2, with 7 bases fitting TRBD1. Trimming at V came to 8 bases and at J to 8 bases, leaving 9 bases not matched to a gene. The germline V gene has CDR1 SGDLS and CDR2 YYNGEE. The CDR3 runs 12 residues.

This clone has a single count. The chain links TRBV11-2 to TRBJ2-2; no clear D gene. Germline lookup yields CDR1 SGHAT and CDR2 FQNNGV. CDR3 length equals 15 residues. V was cut by 2 bases and J by 4 bases, with 11 bases left in between. CDR3 sequence: CASSLNNYFTGELFF. The DNA for the CDR3 is TGTGCCAGCAGCTTAAATAACTACTTCACCGGGGAGCTGTTTTTT.

The V gene is TRBV10-3, the J gene TRBJ2-7; tentative D call: TRBD2 (5 bases). Germline CDR1 is ENHRY and CDR2 is SYGVKD. V shed 6 bases and J shed 3 bases, with 12 bases lying between them. This CDR3 has 13 residues. The CDR3 sequence: CAISRSGSYEQYF. Here the CDR3 DNA reads TGTGCCATCAGCCGGTCGGGGAGCTACGAGCAGTACTTC.

V is TRBV6-6 and J is TRBJ1-1; TRBD1 is a possible D gene (5 bases). Trimming stripped 7 bases from V and 0 bases from J, with 12 bases between. This CDR3 is built from 14 residues. Germline values: CDR1 MNHNY, CDR2 SVGAGI (reference sequence). The CDR3 loop reads CASNFGAVNTEAFF. CDR3 nucleotides: TGTGCCAGCAATTTTGGGGCAGTGAACACTGAAGCTTTCTTT.

The chain has TRBV18 and TRBJ1-5; the D is unclear. CDR1 KGHSH and CDR2 LQKENI come from the germline V gene. The length of the CDR3 is 16 residues. With 2 bases removed from V and 10 bases from J, the gap between germline ends came to 21 bases. The CDR3, as DNA: TGTGCCAGCTCACCAGTTGACCAAGGTGCGGTTGGTCCCCAGCATTTT. It codes for CASSPVDQGAVGPQHF.

The genes are TRBV30 and TRBJ2-6; D unclear. The germline gives CDR1 GTSNPN, CDR2 SVGIG (reference sequence). The V end was cut by 5 bases, the J end by 4 bases, with 9 bases between. The CDR3 has 13 amino acids. The CDR3 is CAWRMLGANVLTF. The CDR3 DNA is TGTGCCTGGCGGATGTTAGGGGCCAACGTCCTGACTTTC.

The chain joins TRBV6-5 to TRBJ2-1; 7 bases are shared with TRBD1. Germline assignment: CDR1 MNHEY and CDR2 SVGAGI. The J segment lost 9 bases and the V segment lost 6 bases, leaving 8 bases of the junction unmatched. The CDR3 is made up of 13 amino acids. CDR3 sequence: CASSPYRGAEQFF. In DNA form, the CDR3 reads TGTGCCAGCAGCCCTTACAGGGGTGCTGAGCAGTTCTTC.

J is TRBJ2-7 and V is TRBV4-3; 7 bases line up with TRBD2. Germline values: CDR1 LGHNA, CDR2 YSLEER. J was trimmed by 6 bases and V by 0 bases; bases with no gene match: 11. This CDR3 has 16 residues. The CDR3 region has the DNA TGCGCCAGCAGCCAAGATAGGGGACTACTTACGGGCGAGCAGTACTTC. Translation gives CASSQDRGLLTGEQYF.

The CDR3 sequence: CASSLAQGIGYTF. The CDR3 bases are TGTGCCAGCAGCTTGGCACAGGGTATCGGCTACACCTTC. The chain recombines TRBV5-6 with TRBJ1-2; the D gene is possibly TRBD1 (6 bases). The CDR3 length is 13 residues. Trimming stripped 0 bases from V and 8 bases from J, with 11 bases between. CDR1 is SGHDT and CDR2 is YYEEEE in the germline V gene. The complete variable domain, with remaining parts taken from reference TRBV5-6 and TRBJ1-2, reads DAGVTQSPTHLIKTRGQQVTLRCSPKSGHDTVSWYQQALGQGPQFIFQYYEEEERQRGNFPDRFSGHQFPNYSSELNVNALLLGDSALYLCASSLAQGIGYTFGSGTRLTVV.

The rearrangement uses TRBV2 and TRBJ2-7; TRBD2 is a possible D gene (6 bases). V shed 5 bases and J shed 6 bases, with 11 bases lying between them. Per the germline V gene, CDR1 is SNHLY and CDR2 is FYNNEI. CDR3 length: 12 amino acids. The CDR3 spells CASSKLAPEQYF. The CDR3 coding sequence is TGTGCCAGCAGTAAACTAGCCCCCGAGCAGTACTTC. Full variable domain (rest looked up from reference TRBV2 and TRBJ2-7): EPEVTQTPSHQVTQMGQEVILRCVPISNHLYFYWYRQILGQKVEFLVSFYNNEISEKSEIFDDQFSVERPDGSNFTLKIRSTKLEDSAMYFCASSKLAPEQYFGPGTRLTVT.

This clone appeared once. The rearrangement uses TRBV5-4 and TRBJ2-7; possibly TRBD1 for D (6 bases). The CDR3 loop spans 14 amino acids. Germline CDR1 reads SGHNT; CDR2 reads YYREEE (reference sequence). Trimming cost V 3 bases and J 3 bases, with 13 bases left between them. CDR3 in DNA: TGTGCCAGCAGCTCAAAACAGGGTGGCTACGAGCAGTACTTC. This gives the protein CASSSKQGGYEQYF.

On this clone itself: Different DNA sequences within this sample yield the same CDR3. The chain combines TRBV2 with TRBJ1-4; D remains ambiguous. CDR1 and CDR2 (germline): SNHLY, FYNNEI. V was pared by 4 bases and J by 7 bases, with 4 bases between. The CDR3 is 11 amino acids. CDR3 in DNA: TGTGCCAGCAGTGTGGTTGAAAAACTGTTTTTT. Translated: CASSVVEKLFF.

V gene TRBV7-2 combines with J gene TRBJ2-7, with 8 bases fitting TRBD2. Germline-derived CDR1 and CDR2 are SGHTA and FQGNSA. J was trimmed by 5 bases and V by 2 bases; bases with no gene match: 8. This CDR3 has 15 amino acids. The CDR3 reads CASSLKAGERHEQYF. DNA for the CDR3: TGTGCCAGCAGCTTAAAAGCGGGAGAAAGACACGAGCAGTACTTC.

The J gene is TRBJ1-5, the V gene TRBV4-1; D is ambiguous. Trimming removed 2 bases at V and 3 bases at J, with 8 bases between. Germline CDR1 is MGHRA and CDR2 is YSYEKL. The CDR3 is made up of 14 amino acids. The CDR3 region has the DNA TGCGCCAGCAGCCAACCCGTCCCCAATCAGCCCCAGCATTTT. This codes for CASSQPVPNQPQHF.

In DNA, the CDR3 is TGTGCCAGCAGTTCACTCGTTGGCGGGGAGCTGTTTTTT. Its protein product is CASSSLVGGELFF. The chain joins TRBV27 to TRBJ2-2, with unresolved D. This CDR3 has 13 amino acids. Germline CDR1 and CDR2: MNHEY and SMNVEV (reference sequence). V was cut by 4 bases and J by 7 bases, with 10 bases left in between.